A single sample gave rise to the 14 T cell receptor beta chains below, sequenced in a study of human T cells and chemical hapten exposure. TCRdb reanalysed the RACE reads using MiXCR and keeps one entry per CDR3 protein. The sample carries approximately 89,000 distinct CDR3 sequences, less than 8% recorded once. As to time point: patch test 2, 6 weeks after DPC sensitization. Treatment specified: therapeutic diphenylcyclopropenone sensitization with weekly scalp DPC. Sequencing was performed on whole blood, taken in connection with sensitization to the hapten diphenylcyclopropenone (DPC). These receptors were obtained from a woman between 25 and 40 years old with alopecia areata. Some clones in this sample may be carry-over from other donors' samples.

V is TRBV7-2 and J is TRBJ2-2; D call uncertain. The CDR3 covers 17 residues. The V and J ends lost 3 bases and 2 bases respectively, with 16 bases between them. The germline V gene encodes CDR1 SGHTA and CDR2 FQGNSA. CDR3 region: CASSFPYGGLNTGELFF. The CDR3 DNA reads TGTGCCAGCAGCTTCCCTTATGGCGGATTAAACACCGGGGAGCTGTTTTTT. The full variable domain, its missing parts supplied by reference TRBV7-2 and TRBJ2-2, is GAGVSQSPSNKVTEKGKDVELRCDPISGHTALYWYRQSLGQGLEFLIYFQGNSAPDKSGLPSDRFSAERTGGSVSTLTIQRTQQEDSAVYLCASSFPYGGLNTGELFFGEGSRLTVL.

This clonotype has a handful of counts. This rearrangement joins TRBV5-4 to TRBJ1-5; no firm D call. Germline-derived CDR1 and CDR2 are SGHNT and YYREEE (reference sequence). The CDR3 covers 13 residues. With 0 bases removed from V and 5 bases from J, the gap between germline ends came to 6 bases. The CDR3 region is CASSLDEHQPQHF. In DNA, the CDR3 is TGTGCCAGCAGCTTGGACGAACATCAGCCCCAGCATTTT.

This clonotype was observed at least ten times. This sequence joins TRBV7-9 and TRBJ1-1; D gene unclear. Trimming left V 3 bases short and J 1 base short, with 12 bases between. Germline assignment: CDR1 SEHNR and CDR2 FQNEAQ (reference sequence). The CDR3 length is 15 residues. CDR3 amino acids: CASSFLRTGNTEAFF. DNA for the CDR3: TGTGCCAGCAGCTTTCTAAGGACGGGGAACACTGAAGCTTTCTTT.

In regard to this clonotype: A much larger clone lies one base from this, so it may be a read error. V is TRBV20-1 and J is TRBJ2-2, with TRBD1 as a possible D gene (6 bases). CDR1 DFQATT and CDR2 SNEGSKA come from the germline V gene (reference sequence). V lost 5 bases and J lost 6, with 16 bases in between. There are 14 residues in the CDR3. The CDR3 DNA reads as TGCAGTGCTCCTGACAGGAGGAGCGCCGGGGAGCTGTTTTTT. It translates to CSAPDRRSAGELFF.

As regards this clonotype: The junction does not match germline at one end; this may be a read error. The rearrangement uses TRBV15 and TRBJ1-1, with 9 bases aligning to TRBD1. Per the germline V gene, CDR1 is LNHNV and CDR2 is YYDKDF (reference sequence). CDR3 length: 16 amino acids. For the CDR3, the DNA is TGTGTCACCAGCAGAGGCGGGACAGGGTGGGACACTGAAGCTTTCTTT. It is translated as CVTSRGGTGWDTEAFF. The entire variable domain, with the rest obtained from reference TRBV15 and TRBJ1-1, is as follows: DAMVIQNPRYQVTQFGKPVTLSCSQTLNHNVMYWYQQKSSQAPKLLFHYYDKDFNNEADTPDNFQSRRPNTSFCFLDIRSPGLGDTAMYLCVTSRGGTGWDTEAFFGQGTRLTVV.

This clonotype came up a few times. The V and J genes are TRBV3-1 and TRBJ1-6; D is unresolved. V shed 4 bases and J shed 9 bases, with 7 bases lying between them. Per germline, CDR1 LGHDT and CDR2 YNNKEL (reference sequence). CDR3 size: 12 residues. The CDR3 sequence is CASSREGSPLHF. The CDR3 coding sequence is TGTGCCAGCAGCCGCGAAGGTTCACCCCTCCACTTT.

This clonotype was seen a handful of times. The chain carries TRBV3-1 and TRBJ2-7, with 7 bases lining up with TRBD1. There are 13 residues in the CDR3. Trimming cost V 3 bases and J 3 bases; bases outside gene matches: 2. CDR1 and CDR2 from the germline V gene are LGHDT and YNNKEL (reference sequence). The CDR3 DNA sequence: TGTGCCAGCAGCCACGACAGGGTCTACGAGCAGTACTTC. This translates into CASSHDRVYEQYF.

This clonotype was found many times. This rearrangement joins TRBV6-2 or TRBV6-3 to TRBJ2-7, with D possibly called TRBD1 or TRBD2 (5 bases each). V lost 7 bases and J lost 3, with 19 bases in between. The V gene's germline CDR1 is MNHEY and CDR2 SVGEGT. This CDR3 comprises 15 residues. DNA for the CDR3: TGTGCCAGCAACTACCCGGGGAGAGGGGACTACGAGCAGTACTTC. It encodes CASNYPGRGDYEQYF.

Ten or more counts support this clonotype. The chain joins TRBV7-2 to TRBJ1-2; TRBD1 agrees at 10 bases. The germline CDR1 and CDR2 sequences are SGHTA and FQGNSA. V gave up 1 base and J gave up 8 bases; unmatched junction bases: 7. The CDR3 is 15 amino acids. The DNA for the CDR3 is TGTGCCAGCAGCTTAGGGACAGGGGGAGGACGCGGCTACACCTTC. As protein: CASSLGTGGGRGYTF.

The rearrangement links TRBV9 to TRBJ2-7, with D possibly being TRBD2 (6 bases). V lost 3 bases and J 2 bases, leaving 12 bases between the germline ends. CDR1 and CDR2 (germline): SGDLS, YYNGEE. This CDR3 is built from 14 residues. The CDR3 here is CASSARGTTYEQYF. DNA of the CDR3: TGTGCCAGCAGCGCCCGGGGGACCACCTACGAGCAGTACTTC.

The chain combines TRBV19 with TRBJ1-2; 12 nucleotides line up with TRBD1. The ends lost 3 bases at V and 4 bases at J; junction bases unmatched: 9. Per the germline V gene, CDR1 is LNHDA and CDR2 is SQIVND (reference sequence). The CDR3 totals 17 residues. The CDR3 region is CASSILGTGGAGYGYTF. CDR3 coding DNA: TGTGCCAGTAGTATTTTGGGGACAGGGGGCGCCGGCTATGGCTACACCTTC.

This clonotype was found many times. This sequence joins TRBV5-1 and TRBJ2-5; TRBD1 matches 7 bases. This CDR3 is built from 15 residues. V was clipped by 0 bases and J by 3 bases; unmatched bases: 5. The germline CDR1 and CDR2 sequences are SGHRS and YFSETQ. Here the CDR3 reads CASSLVAGGKETQYF. CDR3 nucleotides: TGCGCCAGCAGCTTGGTTGCAGGGGGAAAAGAGACCCAGTACTTC.

Only a few counts were recorded for this clonotype. The V gene is TRBV7-9, the J gene TRBJ1-4; D gene ambiguous. V was shortened by 7 bases and J by 8 bases, with 11 bases between the two germline ends. The germline CDR1 and CDR2 sequences are SEHNR and FQNEAQ (reference sequence). The CDR3 extends over 12 amino acids. The CDR3 sequence: CASTAGGEKLFF. The CDR3 region has the DNA TGTGCCAGCACCGCCGGAGGAGAAAAACTGTTTTTT.

At least ten counts were recorded for this clonotype. The genes are TRBV5-1 and TRBJ2-7; D is unclear. Germline V CDR1 and CDR2: SGHRS, YFSETQ. V was shortened by 0 bases and J by 3 bases, with 7 bases between the two germline ends. There are 13 residues in the CDR3. CDR3 DNA: TGCGCCAGCAGCTTGGACACCTACTACGAGCAGTACTTC. Its translation is CASSLDTYYEQYF. Supplemented by reference TRBV5-1 and TRBJ2-7, the full variable domain reads KAGVTQTPRYLIKTRGQQVTLSCSPISGHRSVSWYQQTPGQGLQFLFEYFSETQRNKGNFPGRFSGRQFSNSRSEMNVSTLELGDSALYLCASSLDTYYEQYFGPGTRLTVT.